These 3 T cell receptor beta chains were all obtained from the same sample, sequenced in a study of blood T cell repertoires in COVID-19. Libraries were prepared by immunoSEQ multiplex PCR; TCRdb keeps only in-frame clonotypes and omits some of them. Counted here are about 180,000 clones, roughly 77% occurring once; the ten biggest clones make up about 10%. The sequencing sample was made of peripheral blood. These receptors originate from a woman of 80 years or more with COVID-19, enrolled during active disease.

This rearrangement joins TRBV28 to TRBJ1-3; perhaps TRBD1 as D (6 bases). Trimming left V 0 bases short and J 1 base short, with 13 bases between. CDR3 length equals 17 residues. Per the germline V gene, CDR1 is MDHEN and CDR2 is SYDVKM. The CDR3: CASSLWRGGGSGNTIYF. CDR3 nucleotides: TGTGCCAGCAGTTTATGGAGGGGGGGCGGATCTGGAAACACCATATATTTT.

The rearrangement joins TRBV18 to TRBJ1-1; 9 bases are shared with TRBD1. Germline V gives CDR1 KGHSH, CDR2 LQKENI. The CDR3 runs 18 residues. V trimming: 3 bases; J trimming: 1 base; junction bases outside the gene matches: 12. CDR3 bases: TGTGCCAGCTCACCGAACAGGGGGCAAGGGGAGGGGAACACTGAAGCTTTCTTT. Encoded protein: CASSPNRGQGEGNTEAFF. The entire variable domain, with the rest obtained from reference TRBV18 and TRBJ1-1, is as follows: NAGVMQNPRHLVRRRGQEARLRCSPMKGHSHVYWYRQLPEEGLKFMVYLQKENIIDESGMPKERFSAEFPKEGPSILRIQQVVRGDSAAYFCASSPNRGQGEGNTEAFFGQGTRLTVV.

This sequence joins TRBV5-1 and TRBJ2-2; 11 nucleotides align to TRBD2. Trimming at V came to 0 bases and at J to 3 bases, leaving 4 bases not matched to a gene. The CDR3 spans 17 residues. From germline, CDR1 is SGHRS and CDR2 YFSETQ. CDR3 DNA sequence: TGCGCCAGCAGCTTGGGACCGGGACTAGCGGACACCGGGGAGCTGTTTTTT. This encodes CASSLGPGLADTGELFF.